Listed below are T cell receptor beta chains from one sample, sequenced in a study of T cell responses to AZD1222 COVID-19 vaccine. Clones were sequenced by immunoSEQ multiplex PCR, and TCRdb holds only the in-frame ones, with some missing. The sample contains roughly 150,000 clones, 92% of which appear only once. Sequencing used peripheral blood, obtained 28 days after the second AZD1222 dose. These TCRs come from an adult who received the AZD1222 COVID-19 vaccine. The CDR3 runs from the conserved cysteine through the conserved F or W. D genes are given only for firm matches. A clone size is listed for some rows: how often the clone was seen (once, few, many), or a class if it is expanded.

TRBJ1-1 - - TRBV10-3 TGTGCCATCAGAAGAGGGGGGCGATTGGACACTGAAGCTTTCTTT CAIRRGGRLDTEAFF
TRBJ2-7 - - TRBV29-1 TGCAGCGTAGAGGGAGGAGAAGCACACGAACAGTACTTC CSVEGGEAHEQYF
TRBJ1-6 - - TRBV5-8 TGTGCCAGCAGCTTGGTGCCAGGGCCCCCTAATTCACCCCTCCACTTT CASSLVPGPPNSPLHF
TRBJ2-3 - - TRBV15 TGTGCCACCAGCAGAGACAGGGGAAGCGCAGATACGCAGTATTTT CATSRDRGSADTQYF
TRBJ1-2 - - TRBV15 TGTGCCACCAGCAGAGGCGCGGACGCTAACTATGGCTACACCTTC CATSRGADANYGYTF
TRBJ1-2 - - TRBV20-1 TGCAGTGCTAGATCTAGCTATGGCTACACCTTC CSARSSYGYTF
TRBJ2-7 - - TRBV11-2 TGTGCCAGCAGCTTAGCCCCCGGACAGACCTACGAGCAGTACTTC CASSLAPGQTYEQYF
TRBJ1-3 - - TRBV30 TGTGCCTGGACGGGAGGACGGGTCTCTGGAAACACCATATATTTT CAWTGGRVSGNTIYF
TRBJ2-1 - once TRBV30 TGTGCCTGGAGTGATCAGCCTTACAATGAGCAGTTCTTC CAWSDQPYNEQFF
TRBJ2-5 - - TRBV12-3/TRBV12-4 TGTGCCAGCAGTTCCCAAACCGGGGGTAGGAGGTACTTC CASSSQTGGRRYF
TRBJ2-5 - - TRBV18 TGTGCCAGCTCACTCCTGAGGGGAGAGACCCAGTACTTC CASSLLRGETQYF
TRBJ1-2 - few TRBV3-1/TRBV3-2 TGTGCCAGCAGCCACAGGGGTGGCTACACCTTC CASSHRGGYTF
TRBJ2-1 - - TRBV30 TGTGCCTGGAGCGCCCCCGATGAGCAGTTCTTC CAWSAPDEQFF
TRBJ1-4 - - TRBV5-1 TGCGCCAGCAGCCCTACCCTAAGGGGAACTAATGAAAAACTGTTTTTT CASSPTLRGTNEKLFF
TRBJ1-1 - - TRBV2 TGTGCCAGCAGTCCAACAGTAATGAACACTGAAGCTTTCTTT CASSPTVMNTEAFF
TRBJ1-2 - once TRBV6-1 TGTGCCAGCAGTGAAGCGAATCAGAGGACTATCTATGGCTACACCTTC CASSEANQRTIYGYTF
TRBJ2-1 - - TRBV4-1 TGCGCCAGCAGCCCACTCGCCACGTGGCAGGGCGCCTACAATGAGCAGTTCTTC CASSPLATWQGAYNEQFF
TRBJ1-2 - - TRBV4-2 TGTGCCAGCAGTGGGAACTATGGCTACACCTTC CASSGNYGYTF
TRBJ2-3 - - TRBV3-1/TRBV3-2 TGTGCCAGCAGCAGACTAGGGGGTTTAGCAGATACGCAGTATTTT CASSRLGGLADTQYF
TRBJ1-2 TRBD1 few TRBV6-6 TGTGCCAGCAGTTACGAGGACAGGGGCTACACCTTC CASSYEDRGYTF
TRBJ2-5 - - TRBV24-1 TGTGCCACCAGTGACCCTGGCCACGGCCAGGGGGAGACCCAGTACTTC CATSDPGHGQGETQYF
TRBJ1-2 - - TRBV6-5 TGTGCCAGCAGTCTACGGGGGGGTGGCTACACCTTC CASSLRGGGYTF
TRBJ2-7 TRBD2 - TRBV5-1 TGCGCCAGCAGCCCACTCCGGGGGAGCGGGGGGGCAGACGAGCAGTACTTC CASSPLRGSGGADEQYF
TRBJ2-3 TRBD2 - TRBV24-1 TGTGCCACCAGTGACCGCGGGGGTTCAGATACGCAGTATTTT CATSDRGGSDTQYF
TRBJ2-4 TRBD1 - TRBV30 TGTGCCTGGAGTGTACGGGGGACAGGGGACATTCAGTACTTC CAWSVRGTGDIQYF
TRBJ2-1 TRBD1 - TRBV2 TGTGCCAGCAGTTGGGACAGGTTACTGAATGAGCAGTTCTTC CASSWDRLLNEQFF
TRBJ1-2 - - TRBV6-5 TGTGCCAGCAGAAGAGCCGGCTCCTATGGCTACACCTTC CASRRAGSYGYTF
TRBJ1-5 - - TRBV5-5 TGTGCCAGCAGCCCTACCCCCGGTCAGCCCCAGCATTTT CASSPTPGQPQHF
TRBJ2-3 TRBD2 - TRBV7-8 TGTGCCAGCAGCCCGAGGACTAGCGGGGGGGCGGGGGATACGCAGTATTTT CASSPRTSGGAGDTQYF
TRBJ1-2 TRBD1 - TRBV6-5 TGTGCCAGCAGTCAGTCGACAGGGAGTGGCTACACCTTC CASSQSTGSGYTF
TRBJ1-2 - - TRBV20-1 TGCAGTGCTAGTACCAGGGGAAGACCTAACTATGGCTACACCTTC CSASTRGRPNYGYTF
TRBJ1-1 - - TRBV6-5 TGTGCCAGCAGTAGATCTCCTGCGGAAGGGACTGAAGCTTTCTTT CASSRSPAEGTEAFF
TRBJ1-1 TRBD1 - TRBV5-6 TGTGCCAGCAGCCATTTTAACACAGGGGACACTGAAGCTTTCTTT CASSHFNTGDTEAFF
TRBJ1-1 - - TRBV6-5 TGTGCCAGCAGTTACGAGGCAGGAATGAACACTGAAGCTTTCTTT CASSYEAGMNTEAFF
TRBJ2-1 - - TRBV19 TGTGCCAGTAATCCCTCAGGGGGGCCTTACTACAATGAGCAGTTCTTC CASNPSGGPYYNEQFF
TRBJ2-2 - - TRBV6-6 TGTGCCAGCGGGCGAGCAGAGAACACCGGGGAGCTGTTTTTT CASGRAENTGELFF
TRBJ2-5 - once TRBV7-9 TGTGCCAGCAGCTTAGGACTGCCGGCCGGTTATGAGACCCAGTACTTC CASSLGLPAGYETQYF
TRBJ2-5 TRBD2 - TRBV6-1 TGTGCCAGCAGTGAACAACTAGCGGGGCAAGAGACCCAGTACTTC CASSEQLAGQETQYF
TRBJ2-1 TRBD1 - TRBV24-1 TGTGCCACCAGTGAGCGGACAGGGCCCATCAATGAGCAGTTCTTC CATSERTGPINEQFF
TRBJ2-1 - - TRBV5-1 TGCGCCAGCAGCTTTTCTTCGGGAAGATACAATGAGCAGTTCTTC CASSFSSGRYNEQFF
TRBJ1-2 TRBD1 - TRBV5-1 TGCGCCAGCAGCCCTGGACAGGGGGCTTCCTATGGCTACACCTTC CASSPGQGASYGYTF
TRBJ2-7 - - TRBV5-1 TGCGCCAGCAGCTTGGAACAGCTCTACGAGCAGTACTTC CASSLEQLYEQYF
TRBJ2-1 - - TRBV12-3/TRBV12-4 TGTGCCAGCAGGCGGACGCTCAGGGGGCAGTTCTTC CASRRTLRGQFF
TRBJ1-1 - - TRBV6-5 TGTGCCAGTAGGGCGAACACTGAAGCTTTCTTT CASRANTEAFF
TRBJ2-7 - - TRBV5-6 TGTGCCAGCAGGTGGGGACTTTCCCTTTTGCGGGAGCAGTACTTC CASRWGLSLLREQYF
TRBJ1-2 - - TRBV30 TGTGCCCGGTCGGGGGAGACCAAGATGGATGGCTACACCTTC CARSGETKMDGYTF
TRBJ1-1 - few TRBV7-2 TGTGCCAGCAGCTTAGCAGGGGGGGAGAACACTGAAGCTTTCTTT CASSLAGGENTEAFF
TRBJ1-3 - - TRBV10-2 TGCGCCAGCAGTGAAGGTACAGGACCCTCTGGAAACACCATATATTTT CASSEGTGPSGNTIYF
TRBJ1-1 - - TRBV2 TGTGCCAGCAGTGCGGCAGGGGACCTTAACACTGAAGCTTTCTTT CASSAAGDLNTEAFF
TRBJ1-5 - - TRBV20-1 TGCAGTGCGGGAGGGGCGCCCCAGCATTTT CSAGGAPQHF
TRBJ1-4 - - TRBV15 TGTGCCACCAGCAGAGGGCAGGGAACTAATGAAAAACTGTTTTTT CATSRGQGTNEKLFF
TRBJ2-2 - - TRBV7-2 TGTGCCAGCAGCCAGGGGGAGGGGACCGGGGAGCTGTTTTTT CASSQGEGTGELFF
TRBJ2-1 - - TRBV7-2 TGTGCCAGCAGCTTAAGGGGCGGCTCACTGGGAAATGAGCAGTTCTTC CASSLRGGSLGNEQFF
TRBJ2-5 - - TRBV27 TGTGCCAGCAGTTCTGTGGCAGCGGAGACCCAGTACTTC CASSSVAAETQYF
TRBJ1-1 - - TRBV18 TGTGCCAGCTCACCAGCAGACATCAACACTGAAGCTTTCTTT CASSPADINTEAFF
TRBJ1-2 TRBD1 - TRBV18 TGTGCCAGCTCACCACCGGAAGGGGGCGCGGTTGGCTACACCTTC CASSPPEGGAVGYTF
TRBJ2-3 TRBD2 - TRBV7-6 TGTGCCAGCAGCTCCCGAATACTAGCGGGGGGTACAGATACGCAGTATTTT CASSSRILAGGTDTQYF
TRBJ1-1 - - TRBV5-1 TGCGCCAGCAGCTTGGCGGGGGCAGGGGAAACTGAAGCTTTCTTT CASSLAGAGETEAFF
TRBJ2-1 TRBD2 - TRBV19 TGTGCCAGTACGGACATAGCGGGGGAGGGTGAGCAGTTCTTC CASTDIAGEGEQFF